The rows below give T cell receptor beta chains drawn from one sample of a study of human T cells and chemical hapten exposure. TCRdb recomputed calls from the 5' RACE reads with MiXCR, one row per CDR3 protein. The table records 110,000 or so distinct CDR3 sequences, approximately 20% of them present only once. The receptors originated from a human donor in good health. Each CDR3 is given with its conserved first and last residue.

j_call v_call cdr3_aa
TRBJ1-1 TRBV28 CASRSLGVGTEAFF
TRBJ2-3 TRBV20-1 CSAREGLAVDTQYF
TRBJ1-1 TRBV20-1 CSARDRGDRTEAFF
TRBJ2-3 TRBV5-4 CASSFGRWGTDTQYF
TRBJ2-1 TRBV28 CASSPSTGAPFF
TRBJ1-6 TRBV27 CASSLRGVRRSYNSPLHF
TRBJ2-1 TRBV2 CASSEALVGFF
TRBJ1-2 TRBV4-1 CASSQELTGQNYGYTF
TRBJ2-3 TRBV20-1 CSATGQAVDTQYF
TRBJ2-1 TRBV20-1 CSATMTAYNEQFF
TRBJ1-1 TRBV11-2 CASSWGQGMNTEAFF
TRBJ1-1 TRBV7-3 CASSLDSNTEAFF
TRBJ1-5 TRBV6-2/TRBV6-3 CASNGQGAGNQPQHF
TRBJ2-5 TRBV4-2 CASSQERAGGPGETQYF
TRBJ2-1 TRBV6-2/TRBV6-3 CASISSGRPGDEQFF
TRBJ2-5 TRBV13 CASSQDRFKGTQYF
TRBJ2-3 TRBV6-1 CASSSGQTPDTQYF
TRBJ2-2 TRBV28 CASVEGIAGVTGELFF
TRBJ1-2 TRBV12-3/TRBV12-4 CASSFGVTGGNYGYTF
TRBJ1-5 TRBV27 CASSPNPTGINQPQHF
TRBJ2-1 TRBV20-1 CSAIRTKIYNEQFF
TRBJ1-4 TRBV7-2 CASSLDMGQSNEKLFF
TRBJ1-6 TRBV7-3 CASAEGGYNSPLHF
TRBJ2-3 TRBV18 CASSPPTVQTRGTDTQYF
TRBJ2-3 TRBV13 CASSLRVTDTQYF
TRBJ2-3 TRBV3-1 CASSQAATSGTDTQYF
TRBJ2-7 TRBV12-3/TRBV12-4 CASSMWSGRTYEQYF
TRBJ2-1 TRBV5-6 CASSFVRGEQFF
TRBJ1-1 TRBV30 CACERNTEAFF
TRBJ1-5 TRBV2 CASNLGSNQPQHF
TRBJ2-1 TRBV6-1 CASIPIVGAMYEQFF
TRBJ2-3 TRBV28 CASSLSGFSRDTQYF
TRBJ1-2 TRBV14 CASSQWSSYGYTF
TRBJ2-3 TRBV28 CASSLRGSGTDTQYF
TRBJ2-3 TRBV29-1 CSAGWRGADTQYF
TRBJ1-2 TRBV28 CASRTPVGQRDYGYTF
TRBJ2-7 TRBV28 CASSLAGGSSDEQYF
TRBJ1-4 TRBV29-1 CSVNPGQGGEKLFF
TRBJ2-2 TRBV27 CASSFNLAGGRKITGELFF
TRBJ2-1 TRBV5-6 CASSFLDQGAPGNEQFF
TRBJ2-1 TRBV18 CASSPPGGPRGEQFF
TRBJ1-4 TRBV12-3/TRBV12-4 CASSPGTGVYEKLFF
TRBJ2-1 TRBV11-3 CASSFNRDNEQFF
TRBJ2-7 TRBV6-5 CAPPGTEQYF
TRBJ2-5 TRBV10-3 CATTGQGLSETQYF
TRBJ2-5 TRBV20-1 CSARALIRQETQYF
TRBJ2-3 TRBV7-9 CASSLDGGQTDTQYF
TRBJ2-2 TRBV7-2 CASSHPGTNAAGELFF